Detailed here is one TCR beta chain. Its antigen remains unidentified. It has no much larger one-base neighbor in the sample; base qualities were not kept. The collaborating institutions used their own protocols to collect whole blood in K2EDTA tubes. For TCRbeta analysis, collaborator samples were shipped as frozen whole blood, as isolated PBMCs, or as DNA extracted from either sample type. The data were taken from a study of blood T cell repertoires in COVID-19 (dated by TCRdb to about 2020). About the investigation overall: The collaborator samples originated in the United States, Italy and Spain and spanned the acute and convalescent phases of COVID-19. The prospective study material was composed of cDNA or gDNA derived from T cells, B-cell-depleted T cells, or PBMCs. The dataset comprised deeply sampled blood TCRbeta repertoires from subjects exposed to, actively infected with, or recovered from COVID-19. The repertoires were released in a freely available public database intended as a resource for research on the immune response to SARS-CoV-2. The samples were drawn from the first 160 participants of the ongoing ImmuneRACE study and from some 1,300 subjects provided by 6 global collaborators. Nearly every sample came with metadata listing a de-identified subject ID, COVID-19 status, age in years and sex. Where HLA class I and class II types were available, the types were taken from metadata supplied by the sample provider, not from assay-based typing. What the authors observed across the whole study: The quantity of clinical and demographic metadata differed by source and by participant and was supplied without curation.

TCRbeta CDR3 regions were amplified from genomic DNA using the immunoSEQ Assay, a bias-controlled multiplex PCR. The original pipeline was this. The number of nucleated cells in each sample was estimated from the amplification of reference gene primers within the assay. To quantify the absolute abundance of each unique TCRbeta CDR3 rearrangement, sequence reads were collapsed and filtered. For each sample, productive Simpson clonality was calculated as the square root of Simpson's diversity index across productive rearrangements. The immuneACCESS repertoire file appears here via TCRdb, limited to in-frame rearrangements. These files lack a portion of the clones; in checked studies, under half of the deficit traces to unresolved V genes, and the cause of the others is not known. V and J calls and clone size are given by that table; D and trimming were obtained from the DNA. This sample has tens of thousands of clones in its table, and 82% of those were observed once. Of the sample, roughly a quarter is held by the ten largest clones.

V loses 6 bases, J loses 6 bases, and the germline ends lie 17 bases apart. The CDR3 measures 14 amino acids from cysteine to phenylalanine. Only the CDR3 part of the read is kept: 42 bases, read in frame from the first base. The CDR1 and CDR2 encoded by the germline V gene are SGHDN and FVKESK. The source of this sequence is a human donor in a cohort sampled during active COVID-19. Input material: peripheral blood. The chain is made from TRBV14 and TRBJ1-1; no D gene call is confident. The nucleotide sequence reads as follows: TGTGCCAGCAGTCTGACCTCGTGGGAGTCTGAAGCTTTCTTT. Translated, this gives CASSLTSWESEAFF.